Below, one T cell receptor (beta chain) is given with its context. Its target is unknown. This entry is derived from a study of siplizumab effects on memory and regulatory T cells. Regarding the study as a whole: Treg-derived clones made up an average of roughly 66% of mappable alloreactive CD4+ clones with siplizumab and 25% to 30% in controls. Unstimulated subsets contained matches for only a minor fraction of alloreactive clones. Confirmation was lacking for the suppressive function of proliferating Tregs derived from siplizumab cultures.

The assay looked at some 100,000 TCR templates in each sample. TCRdb's table, derived via immunoSEQ multiplex PCR, lists solely in-frame clones and lacks some. The sample comprises 100,000 to 110,000 clones, 91% of which are singletons, and under 0.15% rests with the top ten. The TCR comes from a human donor in good health. The sample consisted of CD4+ T cells sorted from blood.

CDR3 region: CASSQTQDRMNTEAFF. The CDR3 DNA is TGTGCCAGCTCTCAGACCCAGGACAGGATGAACACTGAAGCTTTCTTT. V is TRBV18 and J is TRBJ1-1, with TRBD1 identical over 7 bases. This CDR3 has 16 amino acids. CDR1 and CDR2 (germline): KGHSH, LQKENI. Trimming at V came to 6 bases and at J to 0 bases, leaving 10 bases not matched to a gene.